This T cell receptor (beta chain) was retrieved from a study of blood T cell repertoires in COVID-19. Overall study context: Some COVID-19 samples were acute and others convalescent; all came from the United States, Italy and Spain. Sources were T cells, B-cell-depleted T cells, or PBMCs; the material itself was cDNA or gDNA.

In the original workflow: For nucleated cells, counts were estimated from reference gene primer amplification. Only in-frame clones appear in the TCRdb table, and some are missing; sequencing was by immunoSEQ multiplex PCR. Clonal size and the V and J genes are those of that table, whereas D and trimming came from the DNA. The profile covers 95,000 to 150,000 clones, with more than 80% appearing a single time and less than 3.5% taken by the ten largest. Seattle researchers signed up patients amid active infection and tracked them longitudinally. This CDR3 comprises 15 residues. J lost 4 bases, V lost 6 bases, and 12 bases had no gene match. Per the germline V gene, CDR1 is MNHEY and CDR2 is SVGAGI.

The clonotype was recovered from a woman older than 75 with COVID-19, enrolled during active disease. V and J are TRBV6-5 and TRBJ2-7, with TRBD1 identical over 7 bases. The sample comprised peripheral blood. In DNA, the CDR3 is TGTGCCAGCAGGTTACAGGGGAAACACGATTACGAGCAGTACTTC. This gives the protein CASRLQGKHDYEQYF.